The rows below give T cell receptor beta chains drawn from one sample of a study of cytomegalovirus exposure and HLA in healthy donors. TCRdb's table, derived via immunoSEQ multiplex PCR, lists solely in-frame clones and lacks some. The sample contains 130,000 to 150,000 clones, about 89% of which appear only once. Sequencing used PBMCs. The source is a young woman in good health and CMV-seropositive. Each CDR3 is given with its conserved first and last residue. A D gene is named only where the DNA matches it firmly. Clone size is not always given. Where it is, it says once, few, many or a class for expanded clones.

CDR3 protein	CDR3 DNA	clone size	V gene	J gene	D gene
CASSARDYQETQYF	TGTGCCAGCAGCGCTCGGGACTACCAAGAGACCCAGTACTTC	NA	TRBV11-3	TRBJ2-5	NA
CASSSRQGSDTQYF	TGTGCCAGCAGCTCTCGACAGGGATCAGATACGCAGTATTTT	NA	TRBV13	TRBJ2-3	TRBD1
CASSPRTSGGWEQYF	TGTGCCAGCAGTCCCAGGACTAGCGGGGGCTGGGAGCAGTACTTC	NA	TRBV27	TRBJ2-7	TRBD2
CASSGLAVSTDTQYF	TGTGCCAGCTCAGGACTAGCGGTTAGCACAGATACGCAGTATTTT	NA	TRBV18	TRBJ2-3	TRBD2
CASSLSGRSFNEQFF	TGTGCCAGCAGCTTAAGCGGGAGGAGCTTTAATGAGCAGTTCTTC	NA	TRBV5-4	TRBJ2-1	TRBD2
CASRPGGPRTDTQYF	TGTGCCAGCAGACCCGGAGGGCCAAGAACAGATACGCAGTATTTT	NA	TRBV7-9	TRBJ2-3	NA
CASSYASDSQRETQYF	TGTGCCAGCAGTTACGCGTCGGACAGTCAGCGGGAGACCCAGTACTTC	few	TRBV6-6	TRBJ2-5	NA
CASGQGGHNEQFF	TGTGCCAGCGGGCAGGGCGGTCACAATGAGCAGTTCTTC	NA	TRBV7-3	TRBJ2-1	NA
CASSSGDDGYTF	TGTGCCAGCAGTTCAGGGGATGATGGCTACACCTTC	NA	TRBV6-6	TRBJ1-2	NA
CALPRQGRFNEQFF	TGTGCCCTTCCGAGACAGGGGCGATTTAATGAGCAGTTCTTC	NA	TRBV30	TRBJ2-1	TRBD1
CASSSVDRMNTEAFF	TGTGCCAGCAGCTCGGTCGACAGGATGAACACTGAAGCTTTCTTT	NA	TRBV5-6	TRBJ1-1	NA
CASSPGIIQGRELFF	TGTGCCAGCAGTCCCGGGATAATCCAAGGACGGGAGCTGTTTTTT	NA	TRBV6-5	TRBJ2-2	NA
CAWTLTGTPGNTIYF	TGTGCCTGGACATTAACAGGGACCCCTGGAAACACCATATATTTT	NA	TRBV30	TRBJ1-3	NA
CASSVGQVANTEAFF	TGTGCCAGCAGCGTAGGACAGGTAGCGAACACTGAAGCTTTCTTT	NA	TRBV9	TRBJ1-1	NA
CASSPRDFSYNEQFF	TGTGCCAGCAGCCCGCGGGACTTCTCCTACAATGAGCAGTTCTTC	NA	TRBV9	TRBJ2-1	NA
CASSILQGASGYTF	TGTGCCAGCAGCATATTACAGGGGGCCTCTGGCTACACCTTC	NA	TRBV2	TRBJ1-2	TRBD1
CASSWGTGGEETEAFF	TGTGCCAGCAGTTGGGGGACAGGGGGCGAGGAAACTGAAGCTTTCTTT	NA	TRBV6-5	TRBJ1-1	TRBD1
CASSRAGLTTTDTQYF	TGTGCCAGCAGCCGTGCGGGACTAACCACTACCGATACGCAGTATTTT	NA	TRBV5-6	TRBJ2-3	TRBD2
CASSLERILEGWWTGGGQPQHF	TGTGCCAGCAGCTTAGAGAGAATACTAGAGGGGTGGTGGACAGGGGGCGGTCAGCCCCAGCATTTT	NA	TRBV7-6	TRBJ1-5	TRBD1
CASSEAQGYEKLFF	TGTGCCAGCAGTGAAGCGCAGGGATATGAAAAACTGTTTTTT	once	TRBV6-1	TRBJ1-4	NA
CASSFPLTSGRNYEQYF	TGTGCCAGCAGTTTCCCACTCACTAGCGGGCGTAACTACGAGCAGTACTTC	NA	TRBV27	TRBJ2-7	TRBD2
CASSLVDFSYNEQFF	TGTGCCAGCAGCTTAGTGGACTTCTCCTACAATGAGCAGTTCTTC	NA	TRBV11-3	TRBJ2-1	NA
CASSQGSGYTGELFF	TGCGCCAGCAGCCAAGGTAGCGGTTACACCGGGGAGCTGTTTTTT	once	TRBV4-3	TRBJ2-2	NA
CASSSDGVRQPQHF	TGTGCCAGCTCCTCTGACGGGGTGCGACAGCCCCAGCATTTT	once	TRBV18	TRBJ1-5	NA
CASSPAEVRTFTYEQYF	TGCGCCAGCAGCCCCGCGGAGGTACGGACGTTCACCTACGAGCAGTACTTC	NA	TRBV5-1	TRBJ2-7	NA
CASSPGTSGSYEQFF	TGTGCCAGCAGCCCCGGGACTAGCGGGAGCTATGAGCAGTTCTTC	once	TRBV13	TRBJ2-1	TRBD2
CASSQPGSYEQYF	TGTGCCAGCAGTCAACCAGGCTCCTACGAGCAGTACTTC	NA	TRBV27	TRBJ2-7	NA
CASSVDSNTGELFF	TGTGCCAGCAGCGTAGACAGTAACACCGGGGAGCTGTTTTTT	NA	TRBV9	TRBJ2-2	NA
CASSYAQGLAGGEQFF	TGTGCCAGCAGTTACGCGCAAGGACTAGCGGGGGGTGAGCAGTTCTTC	NA	TRBV6-5	TRBJ2-1	TRBD2
CASSFRDKSYEQYF	TGTGCCAGCAGTTTCCGGGACAAGAGCTACGAGCAGTACTTC	NA	TRBV2	TRBJ2-7	NA
CASSQDPTGYVYGYTF	TGTGCCAGCAGCCAAGACCCGACAGGGTACGTCTATGGCTACACCTTC	NA	TRBV4-2	TRBJ1-2	TRBD1
CASSVASSLGTRMNTEAFF	TGTGCCAGCAGCGTAGCTTCTAGTTTGGGGACACGAATGAACACTGAAGCTTTCTTT	NA	TRBV9	TRBJ1-1	NA
CASSLTAADRGYGYTF	TGTGCCAGCAGTTTAACAGCCGCGGACAGGGGTTATGGCTACACCTTC	NA	TRBV28	TRBJ1-2	TRBD1
CASSLGGLTEAFF	TGTGCCAGCAGCTTGGGGGGGCTGACTGAAGCTTTCTTT	NA	TRBV5-6	TRBJ1-1	NA
CASSLRGTGELFF	TGTGCCAGCAGCTTACGCGGCACCGGGGAGCTGTTTTTT	once	TRBV11-3	TRBJ2-2	NA
CASSSTPGQGNIQYF	TGCGCCAGCAGCTCCACCCCGGGACAGGGGAACATTCAGTACTTC	NA	TRBV5-1	TRBJ2-4	TRBD1
CASRRGLAGGTGELFF	TGTGCCAGCAGGAGGGGACTAGCGGGAGGAACCGGGGAGCTGTTTTTT	NA	TRBV2	TRBJ2-2	TRBD2
CASSVGHKNTEAFF	TGTGCCAGCAGTGTGGGACACAAGAACACTGAAGCTTTCTTT	few	TRBV6-1	TRBJ1-1	NA
CATYRQGVSYEQYF	TGTGCCACCTACCGACAGGGAGTTTCCTACGAGCAGTACTTC	NA	TRBV5-4	TRBJ2-7	TRBD1
CASSESRAGAGTDTQYF	TGCGCCAGCAGTGAATCGAGAGCGGGAGCTGGAACAGATACGCAGTATTTT	once	TRBV10-1	TRBJ2-3	TRBD2
CASSQDSAGVGNQPQHF	TGCGCCAGCAGCCAAGACTCGGCAGGGGTTGGCAATCAGCCCCAGCATTTT	NA	TRBV4-3	TRBJ1-5	NA
CASSSGLAGQETQYF	TGTGCCAGCAGCTCGGGACTAGCGGGCCAAGAGACCCAGTACTTC	NA	TRBV5-4	TRBJ2-5	TRBD2
CASSSQTGGTEAFF	TGTGCCAGCAGCTCTCAGACAGGGGGTACTGAAGCTTTCTTT	NA	TRBV7-9	TRBJ1-1	TRBD1
CASSLFGGTGLAPEFF	TGTGCCAGCAGCTTATTTGGGGGTACAGGACTAGCCCCCGAGTTCTTC	NA	TRBV11-3	TRBJ2-1	TRBD2
CASSREGQGKNYGYTF	TGTGCCAGCAGCCGCGAGGGACAGGGGAAGAACTATGGCTACACCTTC	NA	TRBV4-2	TRBJ1-2	TRBD1
CASSANGNTIYF	TGTGCCAGCAGTGCTAATGGAAACACCATATATTTT	NA	TRBV2	TRBJ1-3	NA
CAWSPWDRGSRPQHF	TGTGCCTGGAGTCCGTGGGACAGGGGAAGTAGGCCCCAGCATTTT	NA	TRBV30	TRBJ1-5	TRBD1
CASRPGTSGKSEQFF	TGTGCCAGCAGGCCCGGGACTAGCGGGAAAAGTGAGCAGTTCTTC	NA	TRBV27	TRBJ2-1	TRBD2
CSVELAGGETQYF	TGCAGCGTTGAACTAGCGGGAGGTGAGACCCAGTACTTC	NA	TRBV29-1	TRBJ2-5	TRBD2
CASSLGFRGSGNTIYF	TGCGCCAGCAGCTTGGGGTTTAGGGGCTCTGGAAACACCATATATTTT	NA	TRBV5-1	TRBJ1-3	NA
CASSSGDTQYF	TGTGCCAGCAGCTCTGGCGATACGCAGTATTTT	NA	TRBV5-8	TRBJ2-3	NA
CASSRERVLHNEKLFF	TGTGCCAGTAGTAGGGAGAGGGTTCTTCACAATGAAAAACTGTTTTTT	NA	TRBV19	TRBJ1-4	NA
CASSEGTSGSYEQYF	TGTGCCAGCAGTGAAGGGACTAGCGGGAGTTACGAGCAGTACTTC	many	TRBV6-1	TRBJ2-7	TRBD2
CASSWLLAGARNEQFF	TGTGCCAGCAGCTGGCTACTAGCGGGAGCTCGAAATGAGCAGTTCTTC	NA	TRBV13	TRBJ2-1	TRBD2
CAISQGLAGVGGNEQFF	TGTGCCATCAGTCAGGGACTAGCGGGAGTGGGGGGCAATGAGCAGTTCTTC	NA	TRBV10-3	TRBJ2-1	TRBD2